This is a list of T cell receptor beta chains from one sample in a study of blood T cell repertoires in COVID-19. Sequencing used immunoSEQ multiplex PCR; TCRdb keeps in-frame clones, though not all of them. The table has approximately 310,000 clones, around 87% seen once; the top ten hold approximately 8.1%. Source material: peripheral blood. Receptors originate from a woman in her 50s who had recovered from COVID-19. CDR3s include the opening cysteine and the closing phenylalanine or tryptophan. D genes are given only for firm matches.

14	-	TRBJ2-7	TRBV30	CAWSVGQGGYEQYF
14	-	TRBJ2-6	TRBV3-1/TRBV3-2	CASSSTTGANVLTF
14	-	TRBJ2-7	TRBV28	CASRLRVSSYEQYF
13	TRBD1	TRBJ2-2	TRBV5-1	CASRGQATGELFF
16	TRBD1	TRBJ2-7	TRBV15	CATRLKMDRSSYEQYF
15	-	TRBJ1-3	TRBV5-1	CASSLGQARGNTIYF
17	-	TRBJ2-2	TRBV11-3	CASSPYGTSLNTGELFF
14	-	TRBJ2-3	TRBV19	CASSIRNSGDTQYF
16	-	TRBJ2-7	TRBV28	CASRSFMRGYSYEQYF
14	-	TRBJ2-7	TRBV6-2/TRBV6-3	CASSYWVGPGEQYF
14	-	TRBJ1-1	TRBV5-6	CASSLAGGPPEAFF
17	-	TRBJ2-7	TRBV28	CASSSTLYGGSVHEQYF
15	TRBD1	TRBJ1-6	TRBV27	CASRFTRDRSSPLHF
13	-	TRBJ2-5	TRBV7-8	CASSWTILETQYF
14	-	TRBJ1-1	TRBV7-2	CASSSTGKDTEAFF
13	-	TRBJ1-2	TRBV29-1	CSVLLSGNYGYTF
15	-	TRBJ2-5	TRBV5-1	CASSLSAASQETQYF
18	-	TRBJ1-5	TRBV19	CASSIEGHTRFSNQPQHF
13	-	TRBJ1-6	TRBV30	CAWSRDTGSPLHF
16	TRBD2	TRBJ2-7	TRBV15	CATRPGLAGGRYEQYF
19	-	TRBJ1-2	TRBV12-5	CASGTFEGQGRSARYGYTF
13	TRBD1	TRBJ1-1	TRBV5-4	CASRKTGGTEAFF
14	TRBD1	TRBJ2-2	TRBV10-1	CASSSTGGSGELFF
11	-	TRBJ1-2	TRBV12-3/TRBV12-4	CASGRDYGYTF
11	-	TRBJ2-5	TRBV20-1	CSAYPRETQYF